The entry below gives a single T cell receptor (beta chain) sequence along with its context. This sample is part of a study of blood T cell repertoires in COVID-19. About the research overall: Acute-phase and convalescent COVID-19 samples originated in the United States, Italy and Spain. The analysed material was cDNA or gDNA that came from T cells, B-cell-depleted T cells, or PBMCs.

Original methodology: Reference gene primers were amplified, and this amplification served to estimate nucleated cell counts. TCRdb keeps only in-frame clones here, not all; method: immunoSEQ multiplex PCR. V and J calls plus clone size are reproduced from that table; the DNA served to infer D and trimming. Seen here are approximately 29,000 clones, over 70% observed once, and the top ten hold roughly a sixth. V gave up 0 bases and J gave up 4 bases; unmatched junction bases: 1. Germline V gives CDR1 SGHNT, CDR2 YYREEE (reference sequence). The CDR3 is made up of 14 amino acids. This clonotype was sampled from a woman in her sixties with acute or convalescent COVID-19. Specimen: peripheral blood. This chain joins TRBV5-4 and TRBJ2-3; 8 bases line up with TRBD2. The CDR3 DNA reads TGTGCCAGCAGCTTGGTACTAGCGGCAGATACGCAGTATTTT. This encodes CASSLVLAADTQYF.